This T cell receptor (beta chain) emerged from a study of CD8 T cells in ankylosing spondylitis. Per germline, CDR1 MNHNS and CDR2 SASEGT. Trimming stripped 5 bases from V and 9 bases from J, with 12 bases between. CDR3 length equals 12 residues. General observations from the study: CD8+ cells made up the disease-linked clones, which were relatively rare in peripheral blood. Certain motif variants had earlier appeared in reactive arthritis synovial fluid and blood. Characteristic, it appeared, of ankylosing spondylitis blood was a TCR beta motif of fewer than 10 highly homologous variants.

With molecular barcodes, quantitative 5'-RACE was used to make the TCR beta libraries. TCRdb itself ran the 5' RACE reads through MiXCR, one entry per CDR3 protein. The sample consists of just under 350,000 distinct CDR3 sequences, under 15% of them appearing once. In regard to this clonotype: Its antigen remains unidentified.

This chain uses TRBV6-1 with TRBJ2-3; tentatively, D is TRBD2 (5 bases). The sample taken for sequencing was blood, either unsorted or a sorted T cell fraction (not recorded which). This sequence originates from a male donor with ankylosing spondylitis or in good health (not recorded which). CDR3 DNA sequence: TGTGCCAGCAGTCCTATGACTATCACGCAGTATTTT. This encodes CASSPMTITQYF.